This TCR beta chain was found in a study of post-analysis software for immune sequencing data. The study's findings and limits: There were five TRBV segments more frequent in patients than controls, and TRBV5-6, TRBV5-1 and TRBV20-1 were among them.

Trimming shortened V by 2 bases and J by 3 bases, and 17 bases separated the two germline ends. Germline V CDR1 and CDR2: SEHNR, FQNEAQ (reference sequence). The CDR3 totals 16 residues. TCR beta libraries were prepared from cDNA with unique molecular identifiers. From the PCR reads, TCRdb called clonotypes with MiXCR, one entry per CDR3 protein. Here the sample spans 150,000 to 200,000 distinct CDR3 sequences, 30% being singletons. About this clonotype itself: Its antigen remains unknown. This sequence may be a read error, since a much larger clone differs from it by one base.

J is TRBJ2-7 and V is TRBV7-9, with D tentatively TRBD2 (6 bases). The material sequenced was blood. The clonotype was recovered from a girl aged 10 to 17 with multiple sclerosis. CDR3 residues: CASSLWAWGEDYEQYF. CDR3 nucleotides: TGTGCCAGCAGCTTATGGGCTTGGGGGGAGGACTACGAGCAGTACTTC.